This T cell receptor beta chain was sequenced during a study of shared clonotypes between healthy human individuals. TCRdb's copy holds only in-frame clones and misses some; the assay was immunoSEQ multiplex PCR. The sample lists 2 million to 2.5 million clones, roughly 93% seen once, with 0.39% in the top ten. With 7 bases clipped from V and 9 bases from J, the junction kept 11 bases outside the gene matches. Per germline, CDR1 LNHDA and CDR2 SQIVND (reference sequence). The CDR3 spans 14 residues. This TCR came from a man aged 18 to 35 in good health. Some clones in this sample may be carry-over from other donors' samples. Sequenced: naive CD4+ T cells from PBMCs. Subset reported: CD45RA+ positively selected. This chain joins TRBV19 and TRBJ2-1, with 8 bases fitting TRBD2. As DNA, the CDR3 is TGTGCCAGTAAGTTCGGGACTAGTTTCAGTGAGCAGTTCTTC. Its translation is CASKFGTSFSEQFF.